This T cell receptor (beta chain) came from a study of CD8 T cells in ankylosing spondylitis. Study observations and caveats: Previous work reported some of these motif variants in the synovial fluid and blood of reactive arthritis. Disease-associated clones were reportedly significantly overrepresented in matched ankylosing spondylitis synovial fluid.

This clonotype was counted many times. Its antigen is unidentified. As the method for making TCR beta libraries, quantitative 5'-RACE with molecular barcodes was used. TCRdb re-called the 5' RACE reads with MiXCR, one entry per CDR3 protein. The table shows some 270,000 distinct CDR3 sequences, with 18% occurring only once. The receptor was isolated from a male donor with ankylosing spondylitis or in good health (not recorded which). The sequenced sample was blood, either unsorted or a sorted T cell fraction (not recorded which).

CDR3 in amino acids: CASLTYNEQFF. The CDR3 DNA is TGTGCCAGCCTTACGTACAATGAGCAGTTCTTC. This chain connects TRBV7-9 to TRBJ2-1, with D hard to call. CDR3 length: 11 residues. Looked up from germline, CDR1 is SEHNR and CDR2 is FQNEAQ (reference sequence). With 8 bases removed from V and 4 bases from J, the gap between germline ends came to 6 bases.